These T cell receptor beta chains were read from a single sample in a study of control samples from healthy donors and cancer patients. The protocol was immunoSEQ multiplex PCR, while the TCRdb copy is restricted to in-frame clones and leaves out a portion. Found here are 110,000 or so clones, about 83% of them singletons; the top ten hold 9% to 14%. Sequenced material: blood. These receptors were obtained from a man aged 30-40 years in good health. Each CDR3 is given with its conserved first and last residue. D genes are given only for firm matches. Where a row states a size, it is once, few, many or the class of an expanded clone; other rows omit it.

TRBV5-8	TRBJ1-6	-	-	TGTGCCAGCAGCTTTGGAGCTACGGATTCACCCCTCCACTTT	CASSFGATDSPLHF
TRBV30	TRBJ2-5	-	-	TGTGCCTGGATTCCAAGGGGACTCGACTTAGAGACCCAGTACTTC	CAWIPRGLDLETQYF
TRBV5-1	TRBJ1-2	-	TRBD1	TGCGCCAGCACCCCACGGACAGGGACCAACTATGGCTACACCTTC	CASTPRTGTNYGYTF
TRBV6-5	TRBJ1-2	-	TRBD1	TGTGCCAGCAGTAGGGACAGTCGGGCTAACTATGGCTACACCTTC	CASSRDSRANYGYTF
TRBV24-1	TRBJ2-3	-	TRBD2	TGTGCCACCAGTGATCCCCCTAGCGGGGGGGCCGATACGCAGTATTTT	CATSDPPSGGADTQYF
TRBV5-6	TRBJ1-5	-	-	TGTGCCAGCAGCTTGACACAGAATCAGCCCCAGCATTTT	CASSLTQNQPQHF
TRBV3-1/TRBV3-2	TRBJ1-2	-	TRBD1	TGTGCCAGCAGCCAACTTGGACAGGGAATGGGCTACACCTTC	CASSQLGQGMGYTF
TRBV19	TRBJ1-2	-	-	TGTGCCAGTAGTGCAGGGGATGGCTACACCTTC	CASSAGDGYTF
TRBV6-2/TRBV6-3	TRBJ1-1	few	-	TGTGCCAGCAGTCCGACAAGGGTGAGGGCGAACACTGAAGCTTTCTTT	CASSPTRVRANTEAFF
TRBV27	TRBJ1-6	-	-	TGTGCCAGCAGTTTATCGTGGCTTGAAAATTCACCCCTCCACTTT	CASSLSWLENSPLHF